These T cell receptor beta chains were read from a single sample in a study of radiation and T cells in renal cell carcinoma. Sequencing used immunoSEQ multiplex PCR; TCRdb keeps in-frame clones, though not all of them. The repertoire includes fewer than 9,000 clones, 65% of them detected once, and roughly 42% sits in the top ten. This material consisted of tumor tissue, taken from a patient whose treatment was nephrectomy without radiotherapy. The receptors come from a woman between 70 and 85 years old with renal cell carcinoma. CDR3s include the opening cysteine and the closing phenylalanine or tryptophan. The D gene is left open where the match is weak. Clone size is stated in some rows and not others, as once, few, many or a class when expanded.

d_call	cdr3_length	v_call	clone_size	j_call	cdr3_aa	cdr3_nt
TRBD2	12	TRBV6-5	.	TRBJ2-7	CASSLSGGEQYF	TGTGCCAGCAGCCTCAGCGGGGGCGAGCAGTACTTC
TRBD1	16	TRBV19	.	TRBJ1-4	CASSPRDRGESEKLFF	TGTGCCAGTAGTCCCCGGGACAGGGGGGAATCTGAAAAACTGTTTTTT
.	16	TRBV29-1	.	TRBJ2-5	CSAVGLTGITRETQYF	TGCAGCGCGGTAGGGCTAACAGGAATAACTCGGGAGACCCAGTACTTC
.	14	TRBV6-1	.	TRBJ1-6	CASGGRSYNSPLHF	TGTGCCAGCGGGGGCCGCTCCTATAATTCACCCCTCCACTTT
TRBD1	15	TRBV6-5	few	TRBJ2-5	CASSSPGQGKETQYF	TGTGCCAGCAGTTCCCCCGGACAGGGTAAAGAGACCCAGTACTTC
TRBD1	13	TRBV10-2	.	TRBJ1-5	CASSEGQGLPQHF	TGCGCCAGCAGTGAGGGACAGGGCTTGCCCCAGCATTTT
.	15	TRBV2	.	TRBJ2-3	CASSLHRGPADTQYF	TGTGCCAGCAGTTTACACCGGGGACCCGCAGATACGCAGTATTTT
TRBD1	14	TRBV9	once	TRBJ1-6	CASSQGGISSPLHF	TGTGCCAGCAGCCAAGGGGGCATATCTTCACCCCTCCACTTT
.	16	TRBV7-8	.	TRBJ2-3	CASSLGINIFTDTQYF	TGTGCCAGCAGCTTAGGTATCAATATTTTCACAGATACGCAGTATTTT
.	13	TRBV2	.	TRBJ2-3	CASSASSTDTQYF	TGTGCCAGCAGCGCTTCTAGCACAGATACGCAGTATTTT
.	14	TRBV5-4	.	TRBJ1-1	CASSGSTGGNQAFF	TGTGCCAGCAGCGGATCGACAGGCGGCAACCAAGCTTTCTTT
.	15	TRBV30	few	TRBJ1-2	CAWSVGQVSMLGYTF	TGTGCCTGGAGTGTAGGGCAGGTATCAATGTTGGGCTACACCTTC
.	16	TRBV5-6	.	TRBJ2-2	CASSPSPSGNTGELFF	TGTGCCAGCAGCCCGAGCCCATCTGGGAACACCGGGGAGCTGTTTTTT
.	12	TRBV28	once	TRBJ2-1	CASSSLSDEQFF	TGTGCCAGCAGTTCATTATCTGATGAGCAGTTCTTC
.	13	TRBV11-2	few	TRBJ1-1	CASSLEDRTEAFF	TGTGCCAGCAGCTTAGAGGACAGAACTGAAGCTTTCTTT
.	18	TRBV7-8	.	TRBJ1-2	CASSLVVDSRRPYYGYTF	TGTGCCAGCAGCTTAGTGGTGGACAGCAGACGGCCTTACTATGGCTACACCTTC
TRBD1	14	TRBV6-5	.	TRBJ1-6	CASSRDRDNSPLHF	TGTGCCAGCAGTAGGGACAGGGACAATTCACCCCTCCACTTT
.	12	TRBV25-1	few	TRBJ2-3	CASSIGTDTQYF	TGTGCCAGCAGTATAGGGACAGATACGCAGTATTTT
.	12	TRBV11-2	once	TRBJ2-1	CASSLEWNEQFF	TGTGCCAGCAGCTTGGAGTGGAATGAGCAGTTCTTC
.	14	TRBV2	.	TRBJ2-4	CASVADLAKNIQYF	TGTGCCAGCGTGGCCGATCTAGCCAAAAACATTCAGTACTTC
.	17	TRBV7-2	.	TRBJ2-2	CASSLIGGATPTGELFF	TGTGCCAGCAGCTTAATAGGAGGGGCGACCCCCACCGGGGAGCTGTTTTTT
.	15	TRBV7-9	.	TRBJ2-5	CASSLAFGIQETQYF	TGTGCCAGCAGCTTAGCCTTCGGCATCCAAGAGACCCAGTACTTC
TRBD2	14	TRBV2	.	TRBJ2-1	CASRVGGTDNEQFF	TGTGCCAGCAGGGTCGGGGGGACCGACAATGAGCAGTTCTTC
TRBD1	14	TRBV10-3	.	TRBJ2-2	CATRKTGETGELFF	TGTGCGACTCGGAAGACAGGGGAAACCGGGGAGCTGTTTTTT
TRBD1	15	TRBV5-1	large	TRBJ2-5	CASSLGQGALETQYF	TGCGCCAGCAGCTTGGGACAGGGGGCTTTAGAGACCCAGTACTTC
.	11	TRBV6-5	.	TRBJ1-1	CATLLNTEAFF	TGTGCCACCCTTTTGAACACTGAAGCTTTCTTT
TRBD1	16	TRBV6-1	few	TRBJ2-3	CASSGAPGTGTDTQYF	TGTGCCAGCAGTGGGGCGCCCGGGACAGGGACCGATACGCAGTATTTT
.	15	TRBV5-6	.	TRBJ2-4	CASSPFRTAKNIQYF	TGTGCCAGCAGCCCCTTCAGGACAGCCAAAAACATTCAGTACTTC
.	18	TRBV4-1	.	TRBJ1-6	CASSHVLGWSGVNSPLHF	TGCGCCAGCAGCCATGTTTTGGGTTGGTCGGGGGTTAATTCACCCCTCCACTTT
TRBD1	13	TRBV30	.	TRBJ1-1	CAWSGQVNTEAFF	TGTGCCTGGTCCGGACAGGTGAACACTGAAGCTTTCTTT